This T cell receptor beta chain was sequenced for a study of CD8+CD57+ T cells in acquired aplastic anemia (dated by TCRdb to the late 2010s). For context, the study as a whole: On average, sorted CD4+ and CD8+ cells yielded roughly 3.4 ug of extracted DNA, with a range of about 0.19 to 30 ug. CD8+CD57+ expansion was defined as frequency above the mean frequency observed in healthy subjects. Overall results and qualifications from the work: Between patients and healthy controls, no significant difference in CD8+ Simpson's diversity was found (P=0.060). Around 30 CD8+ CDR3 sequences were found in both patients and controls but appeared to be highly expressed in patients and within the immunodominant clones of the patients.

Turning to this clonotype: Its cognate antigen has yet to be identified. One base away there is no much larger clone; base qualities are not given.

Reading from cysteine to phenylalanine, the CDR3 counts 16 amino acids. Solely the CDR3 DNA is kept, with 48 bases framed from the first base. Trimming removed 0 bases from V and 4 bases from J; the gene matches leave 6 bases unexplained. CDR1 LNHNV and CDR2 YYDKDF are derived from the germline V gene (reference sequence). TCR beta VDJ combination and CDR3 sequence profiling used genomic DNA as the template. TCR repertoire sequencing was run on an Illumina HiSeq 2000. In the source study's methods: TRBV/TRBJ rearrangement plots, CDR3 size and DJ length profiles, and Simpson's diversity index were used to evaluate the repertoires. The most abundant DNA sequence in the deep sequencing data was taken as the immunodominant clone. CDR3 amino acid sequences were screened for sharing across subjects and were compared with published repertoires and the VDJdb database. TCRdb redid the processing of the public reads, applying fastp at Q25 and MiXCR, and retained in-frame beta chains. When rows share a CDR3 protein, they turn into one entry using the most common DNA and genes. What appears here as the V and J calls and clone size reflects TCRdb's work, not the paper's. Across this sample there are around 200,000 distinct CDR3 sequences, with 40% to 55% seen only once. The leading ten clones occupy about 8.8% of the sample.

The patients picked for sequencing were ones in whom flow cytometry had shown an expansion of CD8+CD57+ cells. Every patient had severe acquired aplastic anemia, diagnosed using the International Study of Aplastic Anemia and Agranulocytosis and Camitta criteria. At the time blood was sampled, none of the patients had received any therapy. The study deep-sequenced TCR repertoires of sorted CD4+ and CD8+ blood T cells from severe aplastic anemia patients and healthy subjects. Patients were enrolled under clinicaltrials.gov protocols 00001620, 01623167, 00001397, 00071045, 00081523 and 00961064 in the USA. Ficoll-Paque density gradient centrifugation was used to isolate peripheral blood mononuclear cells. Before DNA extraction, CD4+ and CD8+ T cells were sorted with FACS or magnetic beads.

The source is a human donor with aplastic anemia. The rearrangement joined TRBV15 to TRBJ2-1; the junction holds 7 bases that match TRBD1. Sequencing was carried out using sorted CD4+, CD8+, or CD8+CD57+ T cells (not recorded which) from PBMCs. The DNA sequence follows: TGTGCCACCAGCAGAGAATGGACAGGCGATTACAATGAGCAGTTCTTC. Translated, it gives CATSREWTGDYNEQFF.